A selection of T cell receptor beta chains follows, all from one sample in a study of blood T cell repertoires in COVID-19. Using immunoSEQ multiplex PCR, the repertoire was profiled, and TCRdb retains in-frame clones only, with some absent. This sample has fewer than 350,000 clones; almost 85% occur once, and the top ten carry roughly 7%. Sequenced input: peripheral blood. The receptors come from a human donor in a cohort sampled during active COVID-19. The CDR3 runs from the conserved cysteine through the conserved F or W. A D gene is named only where the DNA matches it firmly. Clone size is given for some rows only: seen once, a few or many times, or a class if the clone is expanded.

clone_size	v_call	j_call	d_call	cdr3_aa	cdr3_nt
NA	TRBV25-1	TRBJ2-3	NA	CASSSNRNSSTDTQYF	TGTGCCAGCAGTTCAAACAGGAATTCTAGCACAGATACGCAGTATTTT
NA	TRBV7-2	TRBJ1-5	NA	CASSLGIGNNQPQHF	TGTGCCAGCAGCCTCGGGATCGGGAACAATCAGCCCCAGCATTTT
once	TRBV12-5	TRBJ1-4	NA	CASGLPGGTSGGEKLFF	TGTGCTAGTGGTTTGCCTGGCGGGACAAGCGGGGGTGAAAAACTGTTTTTT
NA	TRBV6-5	TRBJ2-7	TRBD1	CAISRGQSYEQYF	TGTGCCATCTCCCGGGGACAGTCCTACGAGCAGTACTTC
NA	TRBV19	TRBJ2-2	TRBD2	CASRTSGGPGELFF	TGTGCCAGTAGGACTAGCGGGGGTCCCGGGGAGCTGTTTTTT
few	TRBV6-1	TRBJ1-1	NA	CASSDSLYTEAFF	TGTGCCAGCAGTGATTCACTGTACACTGAAGCTTTCTTT
NA	TRBV2	TRBJ2-3	TRBD2	CASTPIAGGFTDTQYF	TGTGCCAGCACCCCGATAGCGGGGGGTTTCACAGATACGCAGTATTTT
NA	TRBV14	TRBJ1-4	TRBD1	CASSPSRGTGLFF	TGTGCCAGCAGCCCATCACGCGGGACAGGACTGTTTTTT
NA	TRBV5-8	TRBJ1-2	NA	CASSVDGQGNYGYTF	TGTGCCAGCAGCGTGGACGGCCAGGGTAACTATGGCTACACCTTC
NA	TRBV9	TRBJ1-2	NA	CASSVGGVQGLYGYTF	TGTGCCAGCAGCGTAGGTGGGGTTCAGGGCCTCTATGGCTACACCTTC
once	TRBV10-2	TRBJ2-7	TRBD1	CASSARTGGVYEQYF	TGCGCCAGCAGTGCTCGGACAGGGGGTGTCTACGAGCAGTACTTC
few	TRBV4-1	TRBJ1-6	NA	CASSQVNSPLHF	TGCGCCAGCAGCCAAGTAAATTCACCCCTCCACTTT
NA	TRBV2	TRBJ2-1	TRBD2	CATAGVGGLMDNEQFF	TGTGCCACAGCGGGAGTCGGGGGGCTAATGGACAATGAGCAGTTCTTC
NA	TRBV7-2	TRBJ1-2	NA	CASSLAGGYGYTF	TGTGCCAGCAGCTTAGCGGGGGGCTATGGCTACACCTTC
NA	TRBV5-1	TRBJ1-6	NA	CASSVDSLNSPLHF	TGCGCCAGCAGCGTAGACAGCCTCAATTCACCCCTCCACTTT